A selection of T cell receptor beta chains follows, all from one sample in a study of breast tumors, draining lymph nodes, adjacent tissues. TCRdb re-called the multiplex PCR reads through MiXCR, storing one row per CDR3 protein. The sample lists around 7,600 distinct CDR3 sequences; around 70% were seen once. The sequencing input was tumor-adjacent breast tissue. These receptors all stem from a female donor with breast cancer. Some clones in this sample may be carry-over from other donors' samples. Each CDR3 is given with its conserved first and last residue. The order of the fields is clone size, V gene, J gene, D gene, CDR3 protein, CDR3 DNA. The D gene is left open where the match is weak. For some rows the clone size is stated as once, few or many, or as a class when expanded; others skip it.

size: -
V: TRBV19
J: TRBJ1-1
D: -
CDR3: CASSLARMNTEAFF
DNA: TGTGCCAGTAGTTTAGCCCGGATGAACACTGAAGCTTTCTTT

size: once
V: TRBV7-9
J: TRBJ2-1
D: TRBD2
CDR3: CASSSPGLGNEQFF
DNA: TGTGCCAGCAGCTCCCCGGGACTAGGTAATGAGCAGTTCTTC

size: -
V: TRBV7-9
J: TRBJ1-2
D: -
CDR3: CASTPVGIYGYTF
DNA: TGTGCCAGCACCCCTGTAGGGATCTATGGCTACACCTTC

size: once
V: TRBV14
J: TRBJ1-6
D: -
CDR3: CASSLGRDISIPLHF
DNA: TGTGCCAGCAGTCTCGGCCGGGACATTAGTATACCCCTCCACTTT

size: -
V: TRBV9
J: TRBJ2-1
D: TRBD1
CDR3: CASSVQGDEQFF
DNA: TGTGCCAGCAGCGTACAGGGGGATGAGCAGTTCTTC

size: medium-sized
V: TRBV30
J: TRBJ1-2
D: TRBD1
CDR3: CAWSRQGKVYGYTF
DNA: TGTGCCTGGAGTCGACAGGGAAAGGTATATGGCTACACCTTC

size: -
V: TRBV4-1
J: TRBJ2-7
D: -
CDR3: CASSQEGGEQYF
DNA: TGCGCCAGCAGCCAAGAAGGAGGCGAGCAGTACTTC

size: medium-sized
V: TRBV20-1
J: TRBJ2-7
D: -
CDR3: CSAHQTVGFSYEQYF
DNA: TGCAGTGCCCACCAGACAGTAGGCTTCTCCTACGAGCAGTACTTC

size: medium-sized
V: TRBV5-1
J: TRBJ2-3
D: -
CDR3: CASSLVPRPEDTQYF
DNA: TGCGCCAGCAGCTTGGTCCCGCGCCCCGAAGATACGCAGTATTTT

size: -
V: TRBV10-3
J: TRBJ2-1
D: TRBD1
CDR3: CAYSGTGGNEQFF
DNA: TGTGCCTACTCCGGGACAGGGGGCAATGAGCAGTTCTTC

size: -
V: TRBV7-9
J: TRBJ2-1
D: TRBD1
CDR3: CASRRGQGPNEQFF
DNA: TGTGCCAGCAGACGAGGACAGGGGCCGAATGAGCAGTTCTTC

size: -
V: TRBV7-2
J: TRBJ2-3
D: -
CDR3: CASSLLGLGGTDTQYF
DNA: TGTGCCAGCAGCTTACTAGGGCTGGGGGGCACAGATACGCAGTATTTT

size: -
V: TRBV20-1
J: TRBJ1-2
D: -
CDR3: CSARVGYGYTF
DNA: TGCAGTGCTAGAGTGGGCTATGGCTACACCTTC

size: -
V: TRBV10-3
J: TRBJ2-2
D: TRBD2
CDR3: CAISEMSSGSSGELFF
DNA: TGTGCCATCAGTGAGATGTCTAGCGGGAGTTCCGGGGAGCTGTTTTTT

size: -
V: TRBV24-1
J: TRBJ2-3
D: -
CDR3: CATSRDGDTQYF
DNA: TGTGCCACCAGCAGAGATGGAGATACGCAGTATTTT

size: medium-sized
V: TRBV5-4
J: TRBJ2-7
D: TRBD2
CDR3: CASSLGREGFYEQYF
DNA: TGTGCCAGCAGCTTGGGGCGGGAGGGATTCTACGAGCAGTACTTC

size: -
V: TRBV4-1
J: TRBJ2-7
D: TRBD2
CDR3: CASSQDRLAGVYEQYF
DNA: TGCGCCAGCAGCCAAGATCGTCTAGCGGGAGTCTACGAGCAGTACTTC

size: -
V: TRBV9
J: TRBJ2-2
D: TRBD2
CDR3: CASSPLAGVATGELFF
DNA: TGTGCCAGCAGCCCACTAGCGGGAGTGGCCACCGGGGAGCTGTTTTTT

size: medium-sized
V: TRBV11-2
J: TRBJ2-3
D: -
CDR3: CASSLRDSTDTQYF
DNA: TGTGCCAGCAGCTTACGGGACAGCACAGATACGCAGTATTTT

size: -
V: TRBV5-4
J: TRBJ1-1
D: -
CDR3: CASSLGSEAFF
DNA: TGTGCCAGCAGCTTGGGTTCTGAAGCTTTCTTT

size: -
V: TRBV7-9
J: TRBJ1-6
D: -
CDR3: CASSLLQNNSPLHF
DNA: TGTGCCAGCAGCTTACTACAGAATAATTCACCCCTCCACTTT

size: once
V: TRBV6-4
J: TRBJ2-1
D: -
CDR3: CASSDSTGEANEQFF
DNA: TGTGCCAGCAGTGACTCGACGGGAGAGGCCAATGAGCAGTTCTTC

size: -
V: TRBV6-1
J: TRBJ2-5
D: -
CDR3: CASSIDRSETQYF
DNA: TGTGCCAGCAGTATAGACAGGTCCGAGACCCAGTACTTC

size: -
V: TRBV15
J: TRBJ2-1
D: TRBD1
CDR3: CATSRDRNTYNEQFF
DNA: TGTGCCACCAGCAGGGACAGGAACACCTACAATGAGCAGTTCTTC

size: -
V: TRBV7-6
J: TRBJ2-5
D: -
CDR3: CASSLELGETQYF
DNA: TGTGCCAGCAGCTTAGAACTAGGAGAGACCCAGTACTTC

size: -
V: TRBV5-6
J: TRBJ2-7
D: -
CDR3: CASSLSSYEQYF
DNA: TGTGCCAGCAGCTTGTCCTCCTACGAGCAGTACTTC

size: -
V: TRBV7-9
J: TRBJ1-6
D: TRBD1
CDR3: CASSPGQLYNSPLHF
DNA: TGTGCCAGCAGCCCGGGACAGTTATATAATTCACCCCTCCACTTT